Shown below are 2 T cell receptor beta chains from a single sample sequenced in a study of T cells in Graves' hyperthyroidism and ophthalmopathy. Authors of the study amplified TCR beta CDR3 regions from RNA transcripts. The HTBI primer set was used in a first-round RT-PCR of the TCR CDR3. Using its own MiXCR run on the multiplex PCR reads, TCRdb lists one record per CDR3 protein. Here the sample spans approximately 610,000 distinct CDR3 sequences, roughly 14% being singletons. Material: blood. These TCRs come from a woman aged 40-49 years with Graves' ophthalmopathy.

Details on this clonotype: This may arise from a read error, as a much more abundant clone is one base away. This sequence joins TRBV20-1 and TRBJ2-2; 10 positions agree with TRBD2. V was pared by 0 bases and J by 7 bases, with 11 bases of the junction left unmatched. From germline, CDR1 is DFQATT and CDR2 SNEGSKA (reference sequence). This CDR3 has 17 residues. The CDR3 DNA sequence: TGCAGTGCTAGAGATGACCTAGCGGGAGTGGCTCTCGGGGAGCTGTTTTTT. Protein sequence: CSARDDLAGVALGELFF.

This clonotype was observed at least ten times. The genes are TRBV6-2 or TRBV6-3 and TRBJ1-2; D is unresolved. The CDR3 is made up of 12 amino acids. Trimming shortened V by 6 bases and J by 10 bases, and 15 bases separated the two germline ends. The germline gives CDR1 MNHEY, CDR2 SVGEGT. CDR3 sequence: CASSPPSANYTF. CDR3 coding DNA: TGTGCCAGCAGCCCCCCCTCGGCCAACTACACCTTC.